A single sample is the source of the 21 T cell receptor beta chains below, sequenced in a study of blood T cells in healthy people across ages. It was with a sample-barcoded 5' primer and a J-beta primer mix that a second PCR of roughly 7 to 12 cycles was run. One entry per CDR3 protein, called by TCRdb with MiXCR from the 5' RACE reads. The data hold just under 550,000 distinct CDR3 sequences, with around 24% observed a single time. This same sample was also taken into another study, of T cells of mothers and their children.

Sequencing was carried out using blood. Receptor source: a boy younger than 18 in good health.

This clonotype was observed a handful of times. J is TRBJ2-3 and V is TRBV5-5; no firm D call. Trimming pared 1 base from V and 4 bases from J, leaving 13 bases between. Germline V gene lookup returns CDR1 SGHKS and CDR2 YYEKEE (reference sequence). There are 15 residues in the CDR3. CDR3 loop: CASSLTPGVPDTQYF. CDR3 coding DNA: TGTGCCAGCAGCTTGACCCCGGGTGTCCCAGATACGCAGTATTTT.

The rearrangement uses TRBV7-2 and TRBJ2-7, with 7 bases fitting TRBD1. This CDR3 is built from 16 residues. CDR1 and CDR2 from the germline V gene are SGHTA and FQGNSA. The V and J ends lost 3 bases and 2 bases, in that order; junction bases with no gene match: 10. The CDR3 here is CASSFVTMDRTYEQYF. CDR3 coding DNA: TGTGCCAGCAGCTTCGTTACTATGGACAGGACCTACGAGCAGTACTTC.

This clonotype appeared a few times. The chain couples TRBV2 to TRBJ2-2, with TRBD2 matching 10 bases. In germline, CDR1 is SNHLY, CDR2 FYNNEI. After removal of 4 bases from V and 6 bases from J, the junction contained 5 bases not matched to a gene. CDR3 length equals 15 residues. CDR3 in DNA: TGTGCCAGCAGTGGATCCAGCGGGAGGGCCGGGGAGCTGTTTTTT. Encoded protein: CASSGSSGRAGELFF.

This clonotype was counted a few times. This rearrangement joins TRBV6-2 or TRBV6-3 to TRBJ2-2; 9 bases align to TRBD2. V lost 8 bases and J lost 6; bases outside the gene matches: 7. CDR3 length: 14 amino acids. Per germline, CDR1 MNHEY and CDR2 SVGEGT. Here the CDR3 reads CASHLAGTSGELFF. CDR3 in DNA: TGTGCCAGCCACCTAGCGGGGACCTCCGGGGAGCTGTTTTTT.

This clonotype was found a few times. The chain joins TRBV28 to TRBJ1-2; unclear D gene. This CDR3 has 14 residues. V was pared by 4 bases and J by 5 bases, with 14 bases between. CDR1 and CDR2 from the germline V gene are MDHEN and SYDVKM. The CDR3 sequence is CASSSGQETYGYTF. The CDR3, as DNA: TGTGCCAGCAGTTCTGGTCAGGAAACGTATGGCTACACCTTC.

The chain's CDR3 is CAISTGTDTQYF. The CDR3 region has the DNA TGTGCCATATCGACAGGGACAGATACGCAGTATTTT. The chain has TRBV10-3 and TRBJ2-3; 7 positions agree with TRBD1. CDR1 is ENHRY and CDR2 is SYGVKD in the germline V gene. The length of the CDR3 is 12 residues. V shed 9 bases and J 3 bases; nucleotides not matched to a gene: 3.

This clonotype came up a few times. This rearrangement joins TRBV7-2 to TRBJ2-5, with 11 bases that match TRBD2. V gave up 4 bases and J gave up 5 bases; unmatched junction bases: 9. CDR1 is SGHTA, CDR2 FQGNSA, per germline. The CDR3 extends over 16 amino acids. The CDR3 bases are TGTGCCAGCAGCTCCACACTAGCGGGGGTGATTGAGACCCAGTACTTC. This translates into CASSSTLAGVIETQYF. The full variable domain, rest sourced from reference TRBV7-2 and TRBJ2-5, is GAGVSQSPSNKVTEKGKDVELRCDPISGHTALYWYRQSLGQGLEFLIYFQGNSAPDKSGLPSDRFSAERTGGSVSTLTIQRTQQEDSAVYLCASSSTLAGVIETQYFGPGTRLLVL.

Only a few counts were recorded for this clonotype. The chain joins TRBV7-2 to TRBJ2-2; D unresolved. Germline assignment: CDR1 SGHTA and CDR2 FQGNSA. The CDR3 spans 15 residues. Trimming shortened V by 3 bases and J by 1 base, and 9 bases separated the two germline ends. CDR3 sequence: CASSFTGGNTGELFF. In DNA, the CDR3 is TGTGCCAGCAGCTTCACGGGCGGGAACACCGGGGAGCTGTTTTTT.

This clonotype was detected only a few times. V usage is TRBV4-2 and J usage is TRBJ2-5, with no clear D. Judging by the DNA end, TRBJ2-1 fits better; the J call may be wrong. The CDR3 is made up of 12 amino acids. Germline V gene data show CDR1 as LGHNA and CDR2 as YNFKEQ. The CDR3, as DNA: TGTGCCAGCAGCCAGCTTGTCCATGAGCAGTTCTTC. Protein: CASSQLVHEQFF.

This clonotype occurred a few times. J is TRBJ2-4 and V is TRBV28; 8 bases are a match to TRBD1. CDR1 and CDR2 (germline): MDHEN, SYDVKM. After removal of 9 bases from V and 7 bases from J, the junction contained 8 bases not matched to a gene. The CDR3 is 13 amino acids. In DNA, the CDR3 is TGTGCCAGTGAGGCCAGGGGGCATAACATTCAGTACTTC. Translation gives CASEARGHNIQYF.

This clonotype has just one count. The chain recombines TRBV28 with TRBJ2-6; tentatively, D is TRBD1 (6 bases). The germline V gene encodes CDR1 MDHEN and CDR2 SYDVKM. The CDR3 runs to 16 residues. V lost 3 bases and J lost 2, with 11 bases in between. CDR3 in DNA: TGTGCCAGCAGTTTCACGAGGACAGCTGGGGCCAACGTCCTGACTTTC. This encodes CASSFTRTAGANVLTF.

J is TRBJ1-1 and V is TRBV29-1, with D tentatively TRBD1 (5 bases). V shed 2 bases and J shed 5 bases, with 12 bases lying between them. The CDR3 runs 13 residues. Germline V gene sequence: CDR1 SQVTM, CDR2 ANQGSEA. This CDR3 reads CSVEKGIGTEAFF. As DNA, the CDR3 is TGCAGCGTTGAAAAGGGGATCGGGACTGAAGCTTTCTTT.

This clonotype was observed a handful of times. V is TRBV7-2 and J is TRBJ2-5, with D maybe TRBD2 (6 bases). Germline V CDR1 and CDR2: SGHTA, FQGNSA. Between the trimmed V and J ends, which lost 6 bases and 1 base, there was a span of 9 bases. The CDR3 has 13 amino acids. CDR3 sequence reads: CASSRDFQETQYF. The CDR3, as DNA: TGTGCCAGCAGTCGGGACTTCCAAGAGACCCAGTACTTC.

The chain links TRBV4-3 to TRBJ1-2, with D unclear. Germline V gives CDR1 LGHNA, CDR2 YSLEER. CDR3 length: 17 amino acids. V lost 0 bases to trimming and J lost 1 base, with 15 bases between them. CDR3 sequence (DNA): TGCGCCAGCAGCCAAGATTTCGTTGCCCATCTTAACTATGGCTACACCTTC. It is translated as CASSQDFVAHLNYGYTF.

The rearrangement links TRBV4-3 to TRBJ2-4; D is possibly TRBD2 (5 bases). The length of the CDR3 is 15 residues. Germline V gene data show CDR1 as LGHNA and CDR2 as YSLEER. Trimming took 0 bases from V and 6 from J, leaving 12 bases between them. This CDR3 reads CASSQDPTTRNIQYF. The DNA for the CDR3 is TGCGCCAGCAGCCAAGATCCGACTACCCGAAACATTCAGTACTTC.

V is TRBV7-9 and J is TRBJ2-5, with D possibly matching TRBD2 (6 bases). The DNA end is a closer match to TRBJ2-1, so the J assignment may be wrong. CDR1 SEHNR and CDR2 FQNEAQ come from the germline V gene (reference sequence). The CDR3 length is 12 residues. The DNA of the CDR3 is TGTGCCAGCAACTCCCTAGCGAATGAGCAGTTCTTC. Amino acids: CASNSLANEQFF.

V usage is TRBV11-3 and J usage is TRBJ1-2, with no clear D. The CDR3 covers 10 residues. Per the germline V gene, CDR1 is SGHNT and CDR2 is YENEEA. Trimming took off 10 bases at V and 6 bases at J, with 9 bases between the two ends. The CDR3 sequence is CATWADGYTF. In DNA form, the CDR3 reads TGTGCCACGTGGGCGGATGGCTACACCTTC.

This clonotype was counted between two and nine times. An end of the junction differs from the germline gene, which may be a read error. CDR3 sequence: CASSLRDRAAYELYF. Here the CDR3 DNA reads TGTGCCAGCAGTCTCCGGGACAGGGCCGCCTACGAGCTGTACTTC. This chain joins TRBV12-3 or TRBV12-4 and TRBJ2-7, with TRBD1 matching over 9 bases. The CDR3 is made up of 15 amino acids.

This clonotype was observed a handful of times. Germline and junction disagree at one end, which may indicate a read error. V and J are TRBV25-1 and TRBJ2-5; D ambiguous. The CDR3 has 12 amino acids. The germline gives CDR1 MGHDK, CDR2 SYGVNS. This CDR3 reads CASSGHLETQCF. CDR3 coding DNA: TGTGCCAGCAGTGGCCATCTTGAGACCCAGTGCTTC.

This clonotype showed up just a few times. V gene TRBV4-3 combines with J gene TRBJ2-7; TRBD2 matches 7 bases. CDR1 is LGHNA and CDR2 is YSLEER in the germline V gene. The CDR3 sequence is 15 residues long. V was pared by 1 base and J by 3 bases, with 6 bases of the junction left unmatched. The CDR3 here is CASSQGSGGFYEQYF. CDR3 in DNA: TGCGCCAGCAGCCAAGGGTCCGGGGGGTTCTACGAGCAGTACTTC.

The chain joins TRBV12-3 or TRBV12-4 to TRBJ2-6, with D hard to call. This CDR3 is built from 16 residues. Trimming shortened V by 6 bases and J by 2 bases, and 14 bases separated the two germline ends. In DNA, the CDR3 is TGTGCCAGCAGAGTACAGCCGCGCACTGGGGCCAACGTCCTGACTTTC. Its translation: CASRVQPRTGANVLTF.